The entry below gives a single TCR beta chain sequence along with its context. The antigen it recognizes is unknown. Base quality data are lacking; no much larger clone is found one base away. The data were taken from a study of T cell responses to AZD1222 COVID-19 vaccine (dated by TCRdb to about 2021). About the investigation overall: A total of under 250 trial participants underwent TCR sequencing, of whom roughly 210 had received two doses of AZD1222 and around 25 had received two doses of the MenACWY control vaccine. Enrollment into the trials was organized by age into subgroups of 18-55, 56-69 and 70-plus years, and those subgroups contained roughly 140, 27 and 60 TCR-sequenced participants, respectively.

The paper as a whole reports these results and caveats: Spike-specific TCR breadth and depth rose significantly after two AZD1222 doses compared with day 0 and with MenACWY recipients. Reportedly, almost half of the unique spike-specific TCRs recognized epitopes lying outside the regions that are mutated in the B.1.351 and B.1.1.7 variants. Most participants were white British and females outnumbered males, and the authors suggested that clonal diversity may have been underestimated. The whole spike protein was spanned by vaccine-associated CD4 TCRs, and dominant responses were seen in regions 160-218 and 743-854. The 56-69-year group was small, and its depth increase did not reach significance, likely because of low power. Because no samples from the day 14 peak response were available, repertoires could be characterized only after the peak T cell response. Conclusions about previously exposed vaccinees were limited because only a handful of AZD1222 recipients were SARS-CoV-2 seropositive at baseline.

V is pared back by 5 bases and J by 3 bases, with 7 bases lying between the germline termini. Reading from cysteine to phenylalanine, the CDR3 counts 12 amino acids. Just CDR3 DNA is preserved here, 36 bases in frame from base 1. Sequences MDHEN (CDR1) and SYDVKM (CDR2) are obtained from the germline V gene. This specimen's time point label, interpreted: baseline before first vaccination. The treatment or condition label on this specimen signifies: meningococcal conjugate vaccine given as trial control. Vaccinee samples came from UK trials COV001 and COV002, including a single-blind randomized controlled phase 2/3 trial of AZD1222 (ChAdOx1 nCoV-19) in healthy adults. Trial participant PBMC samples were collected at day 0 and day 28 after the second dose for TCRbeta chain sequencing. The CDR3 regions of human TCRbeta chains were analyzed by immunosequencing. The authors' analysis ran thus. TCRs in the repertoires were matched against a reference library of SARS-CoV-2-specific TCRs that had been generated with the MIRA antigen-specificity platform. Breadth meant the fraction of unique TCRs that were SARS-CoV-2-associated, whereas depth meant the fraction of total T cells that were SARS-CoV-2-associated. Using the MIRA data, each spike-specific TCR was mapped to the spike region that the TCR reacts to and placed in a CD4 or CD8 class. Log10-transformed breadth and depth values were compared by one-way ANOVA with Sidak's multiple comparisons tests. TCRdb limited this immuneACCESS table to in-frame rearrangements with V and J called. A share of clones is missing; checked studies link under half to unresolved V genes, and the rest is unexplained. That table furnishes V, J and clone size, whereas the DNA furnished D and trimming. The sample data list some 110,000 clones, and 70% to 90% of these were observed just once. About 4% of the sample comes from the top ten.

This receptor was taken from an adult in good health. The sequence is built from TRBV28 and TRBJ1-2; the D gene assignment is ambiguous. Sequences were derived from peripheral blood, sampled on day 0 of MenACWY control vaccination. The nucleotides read TGTGCCAGCAGTACACCGCACTATGGCTACACCTTC. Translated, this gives CASSTPHYGYTF.